A selection of T cell receptor beta chains follows, all from one sample in a study of cytomegalovirus exposure and HLA in healthy donors. TCRdb keeps only in-frame clones here, not all; method: immunoSEQ multiplex PCR. The sample contains roughly 190,000 clones, 80% to 85% of which appear only once. Sequenced sample: PBMCs. These TCRs come from a man aged 35-49 years in good health and CMV-seropositive. CDR3s include the opening cysteine and the closing phenylalanine or tryptophan. D genes are given only for firm matches. Expanded clones are given a class, and other clones once, few, many or no size at all.

CDR3 protein: CASSLDSANTGELFF; CDR3 DNA: TGTGCCAGCAGCCTGGACTCAGCGAACACCGGGGAGCTGTTTTTT; J gene: TRBJ2-2; V gene: TRBV6-5; D gene: NA; clone size: few
CDR3 protein: CASSVAGTGNTIYF; CDR3 DNA: TGTGCCAGCAGCGTTGCCGGGACAGGAAACACCATATATTTT; J gene: TRBJ1-3; V gene: TRBV9; D gene: NA; clone size: NA
CDR3 protein: CASSEYYASGGLNEQFF; CDR3 DNA: TGTGCCAGCAGTGAATATTACGCTAGCGGGGGCCTCAATGAGCAGTTCTTC; J gene: TRBJ2-1; V gene: TRBV25-1; D gene: TRBD2; clone size: NA
CDR3 protein: CASLTWTGDESGNTIYF; CDR3 DNA: TGCGCCAGTTTAACCTGGACAGGGGATGAATCTGGAAACACCATATATTTT; J gene: TRBJ1-3; V gene: TRBV10-2; D gene: TRBD1; clone size: once
CDR3 protein: CASSLGQGSNQPQHF; CDR3 DNA: TGTGCCAGCAGTTTAGGACAGGGTAGCAATCAGCCCCAGCATTTT; J gene: TRBJ1-5; V gene: TRBV27; D gene: TRBD1; clone size: NA
CDR3 protein: CASSWGHSDSEKLFF; CDR3 DNA: TGTGCCAGCAGCTGGGGACATTCGGATTCGGAAAAACTGTTTTTT; J gene: TRBJ1-4; V gene: TRBV11-2; D gene: NA; clone size: NA
CDR3 protein: CASTPTGGYTF; CDR3 DNA: TGTGCCAGCACCCCGACGGGGGGCTACACCTTC; J gene: TRBJ1-2; V gene: TRBV5-6; D gene: NA; clone size: few
CDR3 protein: CASSGKTGGPSSGANVLTF; CDR3 DNA: TGTGCCAGCAGTGGAAAGACGGGGGGCCCCTCCTCTGGGGCCAACGTCCTGACTTTC; J gene: TRBJ2-6; V gene: TRBV2; D gene: NA; clone size: NA
CDR3 protein: CASSTGGAGSPLHF; CDR3 DNA: TGTGCCAGTAGTACAGGGGGCGCGGGATCACCCCTCCACTTT; J gene: TRBJ1-6; V gene: TRBV19; D gene: TRBD1; clone size: NA
CDR3 protein: CASSLGGRDTQYF; CDR3 DNA: TGTGCCAGCAGTTTGGGGGGTAGAGATACGCAGTATTTT; J gene: TRBJ2-3; V gene: TRBV27; D gene: NA; clone size: NA
CDR3 protein: CASSLIAGGSTDTQYF; CDR3 DNA: TGTGCTAGCAGCTTAATAGCGGGGGGGAGCACAGATACGCAGTATTTT; J gene: TRBJ2-3; V gene: TRBV7-7; D gene: TRBD2; clone size: NA
CDR3 protein: CASSEAGNTIYF; CDR3 DNA: TGTGCCAGCAGCGAGGCTGGAAACACCATATATTTT; J gene: TRBJ1-3; V gene: TRBV7-9; D gene: NA; clone size: once
CDR3 protein: CASSTRLAVQETQYF; CDR3 DNA: TGTGCCAGCAGTACAAGACTAGCGGTCCAAGAGACCCAGTACTTC; J gene: TRBJ2-5; V gene: TRBV28; D gene: TRBD2; clone size: once
CDR3 protein: CAWSVRGGMGNQPQHF; CDR3 DNA: TGTGCCTGGAGTGTACGGGGAGGGATGGGCAATCAGCCCCAGCATTTT; J gene: TRBJ1-5; V gene: TRBV30; D gene: NA; clone size: NA
CDR3 protein: CASSETLRRARGNTIYF; CDR3 DNA: TGCGCCAGCAGTGAGACCCTTCGGCGGGCGAGGGGAAACACCATATATTTT; J gene: TRBJ1-3; V gene: TRBV10-2; D gene: NA; clone size: NA
CDR3 protein: CASSPSGLWQPQHF; CDR3 DNA: TGTGCCAGCTCACCTTCGGGACTTTGGCAGCCCCAGCATTTT; J gene: TRBJ1-5; V gene: TRBV18; D gene: NA; clone size: NA
CDR3 protein: CASGLDSNSPLHF; CDR3 DNA: TGTGCTAGTGGTTTGGACTCGAATTCACCCCTCCACTTT; J gene: TRBJ1-6; V gene: TRBV12-5; D gene: NA; clone size: NA
CDR3 protein: CASSGSTGGRGSPLHF; CDR3 DNA: TGTGCCAGCAGTGGCTCGACAGGGGGCCGTGGTTCACCCCTCCACTTT; J gene: TRBJ1-6; V gene: TRBV6-6; D gene: TRBD1; clone size: NA
CDR3 protein: CASSPGTGGESNEKLFF; CDR3 DNA: TGTGCCAGCAGTCCCGGGACAGGGGGGGAATCTAATGAAAAACTGTTTTTT; J gene: TRBJ1-4; V gene: TRBV2; D gene: TRBD1; clone size: few
CDR3 protein: CAWSVLRAGVLNTGELFF; CDR3 DNA: TGTGCCTGGAGTGTACTAAGAGCGGGGGTGCTGAACACCGGGGAGCTGTTTTTT; J gene: TRBJ2-2; V gene: TRBV30; D gene: TRBD2; clone size: once
CDR3 protein: CASSPRTSTKPPYYGYTF; CDR3 DNA: TGTGCCAGCTCCCCCAGAACTTCGACAAAGCCCCCGTACTATGGCTACACCTTC; J gene: TRBJ1-2; V gene: TRBV18; D gene: NA; clone size: NA
CDR3 protein: CASSYHGTRLGHGYTF; CDR3 DNA: TGTGCCAGCAGTTACCACGGGACACGGCTCGGGCATGGCTACACCTTC; J gene: TRBJ1-2; V gene: TRBV6-5; D gene: NA; clone size: NA
CDR3 protein: CASSLAPSSADTQYF; CDR3 DNA: TGTGCCAGCAGCCTAGCGCCGAGCTCGGCAGATACGCAGTATTTT; J gene: TRBJ2-3; V gene: TRBV9; D gene: NA; clone size: NA
CDR3 protein: CASSQDPRSGTEAFF; CDR3 DNA: TGCGCCAGCAGCCAAGATCCCAGGTCAGGAACTGAAGCTTTCTTT; J gene: TRBJ1-1; V gene: TRBV4-3; D gene: NA; clone size: few
CDR3 protein: CASSQAAGQGSYEQYF; CDR3 DNA: TGTGCCAGCAGCCAGGCCGCGGGACAGGGGTCCTACGAGCAGTACTTC; J gene: TRBJ2-7; V gene: TRBV4-2; D gene: TRBD1; clone size: once
CDR3 protein: CASSQLRDSASTDTQYF; CDR3 DNA: TGCGCCAGCAGCCAACTCCGGGACAGTGCTAGCACAGATACGCAGTATTTT; J gene: TRBJ2-3; V gene: TRBV4-3; D gene: TRBD1; clone size: NA
CDR3 protein: CASSAGLAGVSTDTQYF; CDR3 DNA: TGCGCCAGCAGCGCCGGACTAGCGGGGGTAAGCACAGATACGCAGTATTTT; J gene: TRBJ2-3; V gene: TRBV5-1; D gene: TRBD2; clone size: few
CDR3 protein: CASSLYGRDQETQYF; CDR3 DNA: TGTGCCAGCAGCTTGTACGGCAGGGATCAAGAGACCCAGTACTTC; J gene: TRBJ2-5; V gene: TRBV5-5; D gene: NA; clone size: NA
CDR3 protein: CASSRLWTGQETQYF; CDR3 DNA: TGCGCCAGCAGCCGGCTTTGGACAGGACAAGAGACCCAGTACTTC; J gene: TRBJ2-5; V gene: TRBV4-3; D gene: TRBD1; clone size: NA
CDR3 protein: CASTLTRGGAYDTQYF; CDR3 DNA: TGTGCCAGCACCCTAACGCGTGGGGGGGCGTATGATACGCAGTATTTT; J gene: TRBJ2-3; V gene: TRBV13; D gene: NA; clone size: NA
CDR3 protein: CASSQESGGEKYF; CDR3 DNA: TGCGCCAGCAGCCAAGAATCCGGGGGTGAAAAGTACTTC; J gene: TRBJ2-7; V gene: TRBV4-1; D gene: NA; clone size: NA
CDR3 protein: CASRLRGNTEAFF; CDR3 DNA: TGTGCCAGCCGACTCAGGGGGAACACTGAAGCTTTCTTT; J gene: TRBJ1-1; V gene: TRBV6-1; D gene: NA; clone size: NA
CDR3 protein: CAWSVGSNSPLHF; CDR3 DNA: TGTGCCTGGAGTGTTGGCAGTAATTCACCCCTCCACTTT; J gene: TRBJ1-6; V gene: TRBV30; D gene: NA; clone size: NA
CDR3 protein: CASSEKRGGPNTQYF; CDR3 DNA: TGTGCCAGCAGTGAAAAGCGGGGGGGCCCTAATACGCAGTATTTT; J gene: TRBJ2-3; V gene: TRBV2; D gene: TRBD2; clone size: NA
CDR3 protein: CASSLMDGGDVFF; CDR3 DNA: TGTGCCAGCAGCTTAATGGATGGGGGGGATGTTTTCTTT; J gene: TRBJ1-1; V gene: TRBV7-3; D gene: NA; clone size: NA
CDR3 protein: CASSPTSEKLFF; CDR3 DNA: TGCGCCAGCAGCCCCACGAGTGAAAAACTGTTTTTT; J gene: TRBJ1-4; V gene: TRBV5-1; D gene: NA; clone size: NA
CDR3 protein: CSSSLEGRSSYEQYF; CDR3 DNA: TGTTCCAGCAGCTTAGAAGGCAGGTCTTCCTACGAGCAGTACTTC; J gene: TRBJ2-7; V gene: TRBV7-9; D gene: NA; clone size: NA
CDR3 protein: CASSPPAGNSYEQYF; CDR3 DNA: TGTGCCAGCAGTCCCCCCGCGGGAAACTCCTACGAGCAGTACTTC; J gene: TRBJ2-7; V gene: TRBV6-6; D gene: NA; clone size: NA
CDR3 protein: CASSLTLEGAYGYTF; CDR3 DNA: TGTGCCAGCAGCCTGACCTTGGAGGGTGCCTATGGCTACACCTTC; J gene: TRBJ1-2; V gene: TRBV5-4; D gene: NA; clone size: NA
CDR3 protein: CASSYPGGTAKNIQYF; CDR3 DNA: TGTGCCAGCAGTTACCCCGGGGGGACGGCCAAAAACATTCAGTACTTC; J gene: TRBJ2-4; V gene: TRBV6-6; D gene: TRBD2; clone size: NA
CDR3 protein: CASRLGTGGERDTIYF; CDR3 DNA: TGTGCCAGCAGGCTCGGGACAGGGGGCGAGAGAGACACCATATATTTT; J gene: TRBJ1-3; V gene: TRBV25-1; D gene: TRBD1; clone size: NA
CDR3 protein: CASSGRENTEAFF; CDR3 DNA: TGTGCCAGCAGCGGACGGGAGAACACTGAAGCTTTCTTT; J gene: TRBJ1-1; V gene: TRBV6-5; D gene: NA; clone size: NA
CDR3 protein: CASSLSEGIETQYF; CDR3 DNA: TGTGCCAGCAGTTTATCGGAGGGGATCGAGACCCAGTACTTC; J gene: TRBJ2-5; V gene: TRBV27; D gene: NA; clone size: NA
CDR3 protein: CASNKAGYYEQYF; CDR3 DNA: TGTGCCAGCAATAAAGCGGGCTACTACGAGCAGTACTTC; J gene: TRBJ2-7; V gene: TRBV6-1; D gene: NA; clone size: NA
CDR3 protein: CASSSLSGVYGYTF; CDR3 DNA: TGTGCCAGCAGTTCCTTATCAGGGGTCTATGGCTACACCTTC; J gene: TRBJ1-2; V gene: TRBV6-5; D gene: NA; clone size: NA
CDR3 protein: CASSTGYEQYF; CDR3 DNA: TGTGCCAGCAGTACGGGCTACGAGCAGTACTTC; J gene: TRBJ2-7; V gene: TRBV6-6; D gene: NA; clone size: NA
CDR3 protein: CASSARGQGAYEQFF; CDR3 DNA: TGTGCCAGCAGCGCCCGGGGACAGGGGGCCTATGAGCAGTTCTTC; J gene: TRBJ2-1; V gene: TRBV9; D gene: TRBD1; clone size: NA
CDR3 protein: CASSSLQGVAGRSIYEQYF; CDR3 DNA: TGCGCCAGCAGCTCGTTACAAGGGGTAGCGGGGCGTTCTATCTACGAGCAGTACTTC; J gene: TRBJ2-7; V gene: TRBV5-1; D gene: TRBD2; clone size: NA
CDR3 protein: CASSLLGSGTEAFF; CDR3 DNA: TGTGCCAGCAGCTTGTTAGGTTCGGGGACTGAAGCTTTCTTT; J gene: TRBJ1-1; V gene: TRBV7-3; D gene: NA; clone size: few
CDR3 protein: CASSEAGKGGTDTQYF; CDR3 DNA: TGTGCCAGCAGTGAAGCGGGAAAGGGGGGCACAGATACGCAGTATTTT; J gene: TRBJ2-3; V gene: TRBV2; D gene: NA; clone size: NA
CDR3 protein: CAWSSRGGNTGELFF; CDR3 DNA: TGTGCCTGGAGTTCACGGGGGGGAAACACCGGGGAGCTGTTTTTT; J gene: TRBJ2-2; V gene: TRBV30; D gene: TRBD2; clone size: NA
CDR3 protein: CASSAGETQYF; CDR3 DNA: TGTGCCAGCAGCGCAGGGGAGACCCAGTACTTC; J gene: TRBJ2-5; V gene: TRBV14; D gene: NA; clone size: NA
CDR3 protein: CASREGQGDTDTQYF; CDR3 DNA: TGTGCCAGCAGAGAGGGACAGGGGGACACAGATACGCAGTATTTT; J gene: TRBJ2-3; V gene: TRBV2; D gene: TRBD1; clone size: few
CDR3 protein: CASSRTGDDTEAFF; CDR3 DNA: TGCGCCAGCAGCAGGACAGGGGATGACACTGAAGCTTTCTTT; J gene: TRBJ1-1; V gene: TRBV5-1; D gene: TRBD1; clone size: NA
CDR3 protein: CASSESRNQPQHF; CDR3 DNA: TGCGCCAGCAGTGAGTCCAGGAATCAGCCCCAGCATTTT; J gene: TRBJ1-5; V gene: TRBV10-2; D gene: NA; clone size: NA
CDR3 protein: CASSSTGPSSQAQHF; CDR3 DNA: TGTGCCAGCAGCTCGACAGGGCCCTCCTCACAGGCGCAGCATTTT; J gene: TRBJ1-5; V gene: TRBV5-4; D gene: TRBD1; clone size: NA
CDR3 protein: CASRYAGTGFTEAFF; CDR3 DNA: TGTGCCAGCAGATACGCCGGGACAGGGTTCACTGAAGCTTTCTTT; J gene: TRBJ1-1; V gene: TRBV6-5; D gene: TRBD1; clone size: NA
CDR3 protein: CASSAMTGAYNEQFF; CDR3 DNA: TGTGCCAGCAGCGCGATGACAGGGGCATACAATGAGCAGTTCTTC; J gene: TRBJ2-1; V gene: TRBV7-3; D gene: TRBD1; clone size: NA
CDR3 protein: CASSARGGLWTTEAFF; CDR3 DNA: TGTGCCAGCAGCGCGAGGGGGGGGCTATGGACCACTGAAGCTTTCTTT; J gene: TRBJ1-1; V gene: TRBV7-3; D gene: NA; clone size: NA
CDR3 protein: CAISPGSSTGELFF; CDR3 DNA: TGTGCCATCAGCCCCGGGTCCTCAACCGGGGAGCTGTTTTTT; J gene: TRBJ2-2; V gene: TRBV10-3; D gene: NA; clone size: NA